This T cell receptor (beta chain) was identified in a study of vaccination effects on CD4 cells after COVID-19. Background on the study: Expansion of antigen-specific CD4+ T cells with viral peptide pools was carried out by the ViraFEST assay before sequencing.

Details on this clone: What it binds is unknown. The sample holds other DNA sequences that translate to the same CDR3.

Whole-study findings and limits: Healthy vaccinees' vaccine-induced clones included only 1 of 255 that recognized common cold coronaviruses.

Sequencing was performed with immunoSEQ multiplex PCR; in TCRdb, only in-frame clones are kept and a portion is missing. The table shows about 57,000 clones, with around four fifths occurring only once. This CDR3 has 12 amino acids. V was clipped by 2 bases and J by 4 bases, with 3 bases between them. CDR1 and CDR2 from the germline V gene are GTSNPN and SVGIG (reference sequence). Researchers isolated CD4+ T cells once about eleven days of culture had elapsed. All study participants received two doses of BNT162b2 or mRNA-1273 vaccine. Vaccine recipients lacked prior SARS-CoV-2 infection and had negative nucleocapsid antibodies. Cultures received IL-2 medium that replaced half the medium on days 3 and 7.

This clonotype was obtained from a human donor who received a COVID-19 vaccine. The sequenced sample was CD4+ T cells from PBMCs cultured without peptide, obtained after COVID-19 vaccination. The chain recombines TRBV30 with TRBJ2-6; no clear D. The CDR3 is CAWSPGANVLTF. CDR3 in DNA: TGTGCCTGGAGTCCCGGGGCCAACGTCCTGACTTTC.